Listed here are 27 T cell receptor beta chains from one sample, sequenced in a study of T-cell reconstitution after alpha-beta-depleted transplantation in children. Preparing the TCRbeta library involved the use of unique molecular identifiers. In TCRdb, the PCR reads were re-called with MiXCR into one record per CDR3 protein. The sample lists about 440,000 distinct CDR3 sequences, around 46% occurring once. The sequences come from PBMCs, collected before TCRalphabeta/CD19-depleted stem cell transplant. The receptors derive from a girl aged 2-10 years with aplastic anemia, due to receive a stem cell transplant.

This chain links TRBV28 with TRBJ2-1; the match to TRBD2 covers 12 bases. Germline CDR1 reads MDHEN; CDR2 reads SYDVKM. Trimming removed 2 bases from V and 7 bases from J; junction bases left unmatched: 3. The CDR3 is 15 residues long. CDR3 coding DNA: TGTGCCAGCAGTTTAACTAGCGGGGGGCTAAATGAGCAGTTCTTC. This encodes CASSLTSGGLNEQFF. The full variable domain, completed using reference TRBV28 and TRBJ2-1, is DVKVTQSSRYLVKRTGEKVFLECVQDMDHENMFWYRQDPGLGLRLIYFSYDVKMKEKGDIPEGYSVSREKKERFSLILESASTNQTSMYLCASSLTSGGLNEQFFGPGTRLTVL.

There are a few counts of this clonotype. The chain uses TRBV5-6 and TRBJ1-1; perhaps TRBD1 as D (5 bases). V shed 6 bases and J shed 11 bases, with 20 bases lying between them. In germline, CDR1 is SGHDT, CDR2 YYEEEE. The CDR3 spans 13 residues. The CDR3: CASTLGGVWYAFF. For the CDR3, the DNA is TGTGCCAGCACCCTGGGAGGGGTGTGGTATGCTTTCTTT.

This clonotype was counted between two and nine times. The chain combines TRBV9 with TRBJ2-1, with TRBD2 identical over 7 bases. The CDR3 covers 15 residues. The germline V gene encodes CDR1 SGDLS and CDR2 YYNGEE. Trimming took 1 base from V and 3 from J; bases not matched to a gene: 4. CDR3 residues: CASSVSLANYNEQFF. In nucleotides, the CDR3 is TGTGCCAGCAGCGTATCACTAGCGAACTACAATGAGCAGTTCTTC.

CDR3 in DNA: TGTGCCAGCAGTTTCCAAAGAGAGGGGTGGGACATTCAGTACTTC. It is translated as CASSFQREGWDIQYF. The chain has TRBV6-5 and TRBJ2-4, with D tentatively TRBD1 or TRBD2 (5 bases each). V gave up 4 bases and J gave up 8 bases, with 18 bases separating them. The CDR3 totals 15 residues. CDR1 is MNHEY, CDR2 SVGAGI, per germline.

The J gene is TRBJ2-1, the V gene TRBV20-1, with TRBD1 identical over 9 bases. Trimming removed 5 bases from V and 8 bases from J; junction bases left unmatched: 13. Germline V gene sequence: CDR1 DFQATT, CDR2 SNEGSKA (reference sequence). The CDR3 consists of 15 residues. CDR3 DNA: TGCAGTGCTGACGTTACAGGGGGCTGGCCCCATGAGCAGTTCTTC. Amino acid sequence: CSADVTGGWPHEQFF.

The table lists this clonotype with many counts. V and J are TRBV29-1 and TRBJ2-1; D might be TRBD2 (5 bases). This CDR3 contains 15 residues. Between the trimmed V and J ends, which lost 4 bases and 1 base, there was a span of 14 bases. Germline V CDR1 and CDR2: SQVTM, ANQGSEA. The chain's CDR3 is CSVGGETRSYNEQFF. As DNA, the CDR3 is TGCAGCGTTGGTGGGGAGACGAGGTCCTACAATGAGCAGTTCTTC.

CDR3 residues: CSARDPSPGGSYEQYF. The CDR3 region has the DNA TGCAGTGCTAGAGACCCTTCCCCAGGAGGTTCCTACGAGCAGTACTTC. The chain uses TRBV20-1 and TRBJ2-7; possible D gene TRBD2, 5 bases. The CDR3 runs 16 residues. The germline V gene encodes CDR1 DFQATT and CDR2 SNEGSKA (reference sequence). V dropped 0 bases and J dropped 1 base, with 16 bases sitting between them.

The CDR3 is CSAKEYEQYF. The CDR3 nucleotides read TGCAGTGCTAAGGAGTACGAGCAGTACTTC. The chain has TRBV20-1 and TRBJ2-7; D is ambiguous. Trimming took off 4 bases at V and 4 bases at J, with 5 bases between the two ends. CDR1 and CDR2 from the germline V gene are DFQATT and SNEGSKA (reference sequence). This CDR3 contains 10 residues.

In this sample, this clonotype turned up once. The chain links TRBV28 to TRBJ2-4, with TRBD2 matching over 8 bases. This CDR3 has 16 amino acids. The V and J ends lost 7 bases and 1 base, in that order; junction bases with no gene match: 9. Germline loops: CDR1 MDHEN, CDR2 SYDVKM. In nucleotides, the CDR3 is TGTGCCAGCACCATCGCGGGGGGCAGGGCCAAAAACATTCAGTACTTC. It specifies CASTIAGGRAKNIQYF. The variable domain in full, completed from reference TRBV28 and TRBJ2-4, reads DVKVTQSSRYLVKRTGEKVFLECVQDMDHENMFWYRQDPGLGLRLIYFSYDVKMKEKGDIPEGYSVSREKKERFSLILESASTNQTSMYLCASTIAGGRAKNIQYFGAGTRLSVL.

This sequence joins TRBV12-3 or TRBV12-4 and TRBJ1-5, with no clear D. Between the trimmed V and J ends, which lost 0 bases and 7 bases, there was a span of 10 bases. The CDR3 is made up of 14 amino acids. CDR3 loop: CASSLARDGQPQHF. The DNA of the CDR3 is TGTGCCAGCAGTTTAGCGCGGGATGGACAGCCCCAGCATTTT.

This clonotype showed up just a few times. J is TRBJ2-7 and V is TRBV7-9, with 7 nucleotides matching TRBD1. The V and J ends lost 5 bases and 4 bases, in that order; junction bases with no gene match: 11. The CDR3 is 15 residues long. Per germline, CDR1 SEHNR and CDR2 FQNEAQ (reference sequence). The CDR3 DNA is TGTGCCAGCAGCCCTATGAAGACAGGGATTTACGAGCAGTACTTC. It specifies CASSPMKTGIYEQYF.

There are a few counts of this clonotype. This chain links TRBV30 with TRBJ2-3; D ambiguous. CDR1 GTSNPN and CDR2 SVGIG come from the germline V gene (reference sequence). The V end was cut by 3 bases, the J end by 2 bases, with 6 bases between. The CDR3 is made up of 12 amino acids. CDR3 in DNA: TGTGCCTGGAGGCTAGTCACAGATACGCAGTATTTT. It codes for CAWRLVTDTQYF.

The sample holds a few counts of this clonotype. The chain couples TRBV6-1 to TRBJ2-4; no clear D gene. The CDR3 spans 11 residues. Germline CDR1 is MNHNS and CDR2 is SASEGT. Trimming left V 1 base short and J 6 bases short, with 1 base between. DNA of the CDR3: TGTGCCAGCAGTGAAGGAAACATTCAGTACTTC. It encodes CASSEGNIQYF.

This clonotype showed up many times. The CDR3 DNA sequence: TGTGCCAGCAGCCCGGGACAGCTCACCGGGGAGCTGTTTTTT. Translated, it gives CASSPGQLTGELFF. The rearrangement joins TRBV12-3 or TRBV12-4 to TRBJ2-2; 7 bases are a match to TRBD1. J gave up 4 bases and V 6 bases, and 5 bases lay outside the gene matches. CDR3 length: 14 amino acids.

A few counts support this clonotype. The chain joins TRBV9 to TRBJ2-5; 12 nucleotides match TRBD2. With 0 bases clipped from V and 5 bases from J, the junction kept 5 bases outside the gene matches. The CDR3 covers 16 residues. Per the germline V gene, CDR1 is SGDLS and CDR2 is YYNGEE. The CDR3: CASSVGGLAGSETQYF. CDR3 nucleotides: TGTGCCAGCAGCGTAGGAGGACTAGCGGGATCGGAGACCCAGTACTTC.

The rearrangement links TRBV25-1 to TRBJ2-1; 7 nucleotides match TRBD2. V was clipped by 1 base and J by 8 bases; unmatched bases: 8. CDR1 MGHDK and CDR2 SYGVNS come from the germline V gene. CDR3 length equals 15 residues. The CDR3 loop reads CASSESGGGHDEQFF. Written as DNA, the CDR3 is TGTGCCAGCAGTGAATCTGGGGGAGGGCACGATGAGCAGTTCTTC.

The chain links TRBV5-1 to TRBJ2-5, with D perhaps TRBD2 (7 bases). The CDR3 contains 15 residues. Trimming pared 4 bases from V and 6 bases from J, leaving 19 bases between. Germline V CDR1 and CDR2: SGHRS, YFSETQ. This CDR3 reads CASSEGGNGAKTQYF. In DNA, the CDR3 is TGCGCCAGCAGCGAGGGGGGGAACGGAGCCAAGACCCAGTACTTC.

The chain has TRBV7-9 and TRBJ2-2; 7 bases fit TRBD2. The CDR3 runs 15 residues. CDR1 is SEHNR, CDR2 FQNEAQ, per germline (reference sequence). Germline trimming cut 8 bases from V and 0 bases from J; bases unmatched to any gene: 6. CDR3 sequence reads: CASGRRGANTGELFF. As DNA, the CDR3 is TGTGCCAGCGGTCGACGGGGGGCGAACACCGGGGAGCTGTTTTTT.

The chain couples TRBV10-3 to TRBJ2-2; D is possibly TRBD1 (5 bases). In germline, CDR1 is ENHRY, CDR2 SYGVKD. The V gene lost 2 bases and the J gene lost 5 bases, with 9 bases spanning the gap. The CDR3 covers 14 residues. The CDR3 region has the DNA TGTGCCATCAGTGAGAACAGGTTGACCGGGGAGCTGTTTTTT. As protein: CAISENRLTGELFF.

This clonotype was seen only once. A much larger clonotype is one base distant, so this may be a read error. The chain joins TRBV6-2 or TRBV6-3 to TRBJ2-7; D is ambiguous. The CDR3 consists of 13 residues. Germline V gene data show CDR1 as MNHEY and CDR2 as SVGEGT. Trimming left V 2 bases short and J 5 bases short, with 10 bases between. CDR3 loop: CASSYRSAHEQYF. The CDR3 bases are TGTGCCAGCAGTTACAGGTCTGCCCACGAGCAGTACTTC.

This clonotype was observed a handful of times. The chain couples TRBV6-1 to TRBJ2-3; 8 bases are shared with TRBD2. CDR3 length: 17 amino acids. The J segment lost 7 bases and the V segment lost 6 bases, leaving 18 bases of the junction unmatched. Looked up from germline, CDR1 is MNHNS and CDR2 is SASEGT. The CDR3 loop is CASSLPSRAGVGYTQYF. The CDR3 DNA is TGTGCCAGCAGCCTCCCGTCTCGAGCGGGAGTGGGGTATACGCAGTATTTT.

This clonotype has only a few counts. The chain uses TRBV20-1 and TRBJ2-5; 10 bases line up with TRBD2. V lost 0 bases and J lost 5; bases outside the gene matches: 12. This CDR3 spans 17 amino acids. Germline values: CDR1 DFQATT, CDR2 SNEGSKA (reference sequence). The CDR3 sequence: CSARDPNSGGAGETQYF. CDR3 DNA: TGCAGTGCTAGAGACCCGAACAGCGGGGGGGCCGGTGAGACCCAGTACTTC.

The chain combines TRBV12-3 or TRBV12-4 with TRBJ2-7; perhaps TRBD2 as D (5 bases). V shed 6 bases and J shed 5 bases, with 14 bases lying between them. The CDR3 consists of 13 residues. The CDR3 coding sequence is TGTGCCAGCAGACTAGGCTTGAATCACGAGCAGTACTTC. It encodes CASRLGLNHEQYF.

In this sample, this clonotype turned up a few times. This sequence joins TRBV7-9 and TRBJ2-5, with unresolved D. This CDR3 has 13 residues. Deletions cut 2 bases from V and 4 bases from J, with 8 bases between. CDR1 SEHNR and CDR2 FQNEAQ come from the germline V gene (reference sequence). CDR3 in amino acids: CASSLQARETQYF. In DNA, the CDR3 is TGTGCCAGCAGCTTACAGGCGCGAGAGACCCAGTACTTC. The entire variable domain, with the rest obtained from reference TRBV7-9 and TRBJ2-5, is as follows: DTGVSQNPRHKITKRGQNVTFRCDPISEHNRLYWYRQTLGQGPEFLTYFQNEAQLEKSRLLSDRFSAERPKGSFSTLEIQRTEQGDSAMYLCASSLQARETQYFGPGTRLLVL.

The gene calls are TRBV12-3 or TRBV12-4 and TRBJ2-7; TRBD1 or TRBD2 may be the D gene (5 bases each). V was shortened by 5 bases and J by 1 base, with 9 bases between the two germline ends. The CDR3 is made up of 13 amino acids. The chain's CDR3 is CASSQGPSYEQYF. The CDR3 region has the DNA TGTGCCAGCAGTCAGGGACCATCCTACGAGCAGTACTTC.

This sequence joins TRBV6-1 and TRBJ2-2; D gene ambiguous. Germline values: CDR1 MNHNS, CDR2 SASEGT. Trimming stripped 6 bases from V and 0 bases from J, with 17 bases between. There are 17 residues in the CDR3. In DNA, the CDR3 is TGTGCCAGCAGCCCTATCCCCATGCGCCCGAACACCGGGGAGCTGTTTTTT. Protein product: CASSPIPMRPNTGELFF.

The rearrangement joins TRBV14 to TRBJ2-5, with D possibly called TRBD1 or TRBD2 (5 bases each). In germline, CDR1 is SGHDN, CDR2 FVKESK. Trimming removed 5 bases from V and 5 bases from J, with 21 bases in between. The CDR3 covers 16 residues. The CDR3 region has the DNA TGTGCCAGCAGCTCGGGGAAGGGGCCGGCGGTCGAGACCCAGTACTTC. It yields the protein CASSSGKGPAVETQYF.